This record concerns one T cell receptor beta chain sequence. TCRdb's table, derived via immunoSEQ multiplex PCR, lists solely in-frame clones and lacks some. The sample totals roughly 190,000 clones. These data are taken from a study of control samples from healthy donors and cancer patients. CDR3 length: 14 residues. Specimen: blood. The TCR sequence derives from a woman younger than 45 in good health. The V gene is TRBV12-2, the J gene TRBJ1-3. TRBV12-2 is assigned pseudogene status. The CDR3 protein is CASRPDLRENTIYF. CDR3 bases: TGTGCAAGTCGCCCCGACCTGAGGGAAAACACCATATATTTT.